A selection of T cell receptor beta chains follows, all from one sample in a study of blood T cell repertoires in COVID-19. Profiling relied on immunoSEQ multiplex PCR, and the TCRdb table lists in-frame clones only, not all of them. In the table there are about 230,000 clones, approximately 87% of which are singletons. The sequencing input was peripheral blood. These receptor sequences come from an older woman with active or convalescent COVID-19. Both conserved end residues are part of each CDR3. The D gene is left open where the match is weak. Size is stated for part of the rows, as once, few or many counts, or as a class when the clone is expanded.

abundance	v_gene	j_gene	d_gene	CDR3nt	CDR3aa
NA	TRBV7-2	TRBJ1-3	NA	TGTGCCAGCAGCTTACTCCCAGGGCGGACGGCTAACACCATATATTTT	CASSLLPGRTANTIYF
NA	TRBV20-1	TRBJ1-2	NA	TGCAGTGCTTGGCGGGAGGATGGCTACACCTTC	CSAWREDGYTF
NA	TRBV7-8	TRBJ1-2	TRBD1	TGTGCCAGCAGCTCCCTCAGGGGGGCGGGCTATGGCTACACCTTC	CASSSLRGAGYGYTF
NA	TRBV2	TRBJ2-5	NA	TGTGCCAGCAGTGAAGCGTGGGCCAAACAAGAGACCCAGTACTTC	CASSEAWAKQETQYF
NA	TRBV19	TRBJ1-5	NA	TGTGCCAGTAGTCCGAGACAGTCCTCGCCCCAGCATTTT	CASSPRQSSPQHF
NA	TRBV19	TRBJ1-1	NA	TGTGCCAGTAGTCTTAGGGGGACTGAAGCTTTCTTT	CASSLRGTEAFF
NA	TRBV5-1	TRBJ2-5	NA	TGCGCCAGCAGCTTGGCCGGGGGCCAAGAGACCCAGTACTTC	CASSLAGGQETQYF
NA	TRBV3-1/TRBV3-2	TRBJ2-7	TRBD1	TGTGCCAGCAGGACATGGGACAGTAGATCCTACGAGCAGTACTTC	CASRTWDSRSYEQYF
NA	TRBV3-1/TRBV3-2	TRBJ1-5	TRBD1	TGTGCCAGCAGCCATTCAGGGGGTAATCAGCCCCAGCATTTT	CASSHSGGNQPQHF
NA	TRBV28	TRBJ2-5	TRBD2	TGTGCCAGCAGTCGTTGGACTAGCGGGAGAGGGGAGACCCAGTACTTC	CASSRWTSGRGETQYF
NA	TRBV18	TRBJ2-1	TRBD2	TGTGCCAGCTCACCAAGTCTAGCGGGGTACAATGAGCAGTTCTTC	CASSPSLAGYNEQFF
NA	TRBV11-3	TRBJ2-5	NA	TGTGCCAGCAGCGTAGGGTTTCGGGAGACCCAGTACTTC	CASSVGFRETQYF
NA	TRBV7-2	TRBJ1-2	NA	TGTGCCAGCAGCCGGGCCGTCTCGGGATACACCTTC	CASSRAVSGYTF
NA	TRBV9	TRBJ2-1	NA	TGTGCCAGCAGCGTAGCTGCGGCCAGCTCCTACAATGAGCAGTTCTTC	CASSVAAASSYNEQFF
NA	TRBV5-5	TRBJ2-3	NA	TGTGCCAGCAGCTTCTCAGGGGATAGAACAGATACGCAGTATTTT	CASSFSGDRTDTQYF
NA	TRBV7-9	TRBJ1-2	TRBD1	TGTGCCAGCAGCTATGGGACAGGCAGTGACTATGGCTACACCTTC	CASSYGTGSDYGYTF
NA	TRBV10-1	TRBJ1-5	NA	TGCGCCAGGACAGCTAGAGCTAATCAGCCCCAGCATTTT	CARTARANQPQHF
NA	TRBV20-1	TRBJ2-2	NA	TGCAGTGCTAGTCAACAGACCGGGGAGCTGTTTTTT	CSASQQTGELFF
NA	TRBV28	TRBJ2-5	NA	TGTGCCAGCAGCCCCGAGCCATTGGGAGCAGAGACCCAGTACTTC	CASSPEPLGAETQYF
NA	TRBV4-1	TRBJ1-1	NA	TGCGCCAGCAGCCAAGTCCATCAACGGGAGGCGAACACTGAAGCTTTCTTT	CASSQVHQREANTEAFF
NA	TRBV30	TRBJ1-1	NA	TGTGCCTGGAGTGTACAGGCAAACACTGAAGCTTTCTTT	CAWSVQANTEAFF
few	TRBV5-5	TRBJ1-6	NA	TGTGCCAGCGGAGCCCTCGGGTCTCGTGATTCACCCCTCCACTTT	CASGALGSRDSPLHF
NA	TRBV7-2	TRBJ2-5	NA	TGTGCCAGCAGCCCCGACTGGGGGGAAGAGACCCAGTACTTC	CASSPDWGEETQYF
NA	TRBV7-2	TRBJ1-1	NA	TGTGCCAGCAGCTCGCGACGGCTAGGGGCGGCTTTCTTT	CASSSRRLGAAFF
NA	TRBV5-5	TRBJ1-2	NA	TGTGCCAGCAGCCCCTGGAGGGAGGACTATGGCTACACCTTC	CASSPWREDYGYTF
NA	TRBV4-1	TRBJ1-3	NA	TGCGCCAGCAGCCAAGAGGGGGGAACTGGAAACACCATATATTTT	CASSQEGGTGNTIYF
NA	TRBV19	TRBJ2-1	NA	TGTGCCAGTAGACCCGGGACCATCACCGGGGGGCAGTTCTTC	CASRPGTITGGQFF
NA	TRBV5-1	TRBJ1-4	TRBD1	TGCGCCAGCAGCTTGGAGGGACAGGGAGTTGAAAAACTGTTTTTT	CASSLEGQGVEKLFF
once	TRBV3-1/TRBV3-2	TRBJ2-7	NA	TGTGCCAGCAGCCTAGAGACGGGAGAAGGGAGGCAGTACTTC	CASSLETGEGRQYF
NA	TRBV18	TRBJ1-6	TRBD1	TGTGCCAGCTCACCCGACAGGGGGTATTCACCCCTCCACTTT	CASSPDRGYSPLHF
NA	TRBV30	TRBJ1-2	TRBD1	TGTGCCTGGACCTATGGGACAGACTATGGCTACACCTTC	CAWTYGTDYGYTF
NA	TRBV3-1/TRBV3-2	TRBJ1-1	TRBD1	TGTGCCAGCAGCCACGCGGGACAGGGGGCGCGACGGGCTTTCTTT	CASSHAGQGARRAFF
NA	TRBV5-1	TRBJ2-7	NA	TGCGCCAGCAGCCAACCGGGGAACGAGCAGTACTTC	CASSQPGNEQYF
few	TRBV2	TRBJ2-5	TRBD1	TGTGCCACCGACAGGGAAGAAGAGACCCAGTACTTC	CATDREEETQYF
NA	TRBV29-1	TRBJ2-7	NA	TGCAGCGCTCTATCCAGGGTAGGTGGTGAGCAGTACTTC	CSALSRVGGEQYF
NA	TRBV27	TRBJ2-3	TRBD2	TGTGCCAGCAGTTTGACTAGCGGGAGTACAGATACGCAGTATTTT	CASSLTSGSTDTQYF
NA	TRBV5-4	TRBJ2-3	TRBD2	TGTGCCAGCACCAAAAGACTAGCGGGAGTGGTAGATACGCAGTATTTT	CASTKRLAGVVDTQYF
once	TRBV15	TRBJ1-1	NA	TGTGCCACCAGCAGGGGGAGGGTGGGGGAGAACACTGAAGCTTTCTTT	CATSRGRVGENTEAFF
NA	TRBV24-1	TRBJ1-1	NA	TGTGCCACCAGTGACAGAGGGTCTGAAGCTTTCTTT	CATSDRGSEAFF
few	TRBV5-8	TRBJ1-6	NA	TGTGCCAGCAGCCCCCCCGTCCAGGCGTATTCACCCCTCCACTTT	CASSPPVQAYSPLHF
NA	TRBV3-1/TRBV3-2	TRBJ2-5	NA	TGTGCCAGCAGCGGGGCGGAGACCCAGTACTTC	CASSGAETQYF
NA	TRBV18	TRBJ2-2	TRBD1	TGTGCCAGTACCGACCAAGGGGGCTCAATAGCGACCGGGGAGCTGTTTTTT	CASTDQGGSIATGELFF
NA	TRBV5-4	TRBJ2-5	NA	TGTGCCAGCAGCTTGGGGGACGGCGGGGTGAAGACCCAGTACTTC	CASSLGDGGVKTQYF
NA	TRBV5-1	TRBJ2-7	NA	TGCGCCAGCAGCGGGCAAGCGGACTACGAGCAGTACTTC	CASSGQADYEQYF
NA	TRBV18	TRBJ2-7	NA	TGTGCCAGCTCACCGGAGAGGGCCTACGAGCAGTACTTC	CASSPERAYEQYF
once	TRBV20-1	TRBJ2-7	TRBD2	TGCAGAGGGACTAGCAACTACGAGCAGTACTTC	CRGTSNYEQYF
NA	TRBV28	TRBJ2-1	TRBD1	TGTGCCAGCAGTGCCGACCGGACAGGGGGTCCGTTCTTC	CASSADRTGGPFF
NA	TRBV3-1/TRBV3-2	TRBJ1-5	NA	TGTGCCAGCAGCCCAAGCCTCCTCGGGGTAGGTCAGCCCCAGCATTTT	CASSPSLLGVGQPQHF
NA	TRBV30	TRBJ1-1	TRBD1	TGTGCCTGGGAGCCGGGACAGGGGGGGAACACTGAAGCTTTCTTT	CAWEPGQGGNTEAFF
NA	TRBV28	TRBJ1-5	NA	TGTGCCAGCAGTTTAATCAGGGGATTTAGTCAGCCCCAGCATTTT	CASSLIRGFSQPQHF
NA	TRBV10-2	TRBJ2-6	NA	TGCGCCAGCAGTGGCGGGGGCGATGCTGGGGCCAACGTCCTGACTTTC	CASSGGGDAGANVLTF
NA	TRBV5-1	TRBJ2-3	NA	TGCGCCAGCAGCACCCGAGGACCGGCGGGGGCAAATACGCAGTATTTT	CASSTRGPAGANTQYF
few	TRBV4-1	TRBJ1-6	TRBD1	TGCGCCAGCAGCCGATCGGGCCTGGGACAGGGGATTGCACCCCTCCACTTT	CASSRSGLGQGIAPLHF
NA	TRBV6-5	TRBJ2-3	NA	TGTGCCAGCAGTTACCGGCAGGGGTTGGGAGATACGCAGTATTTT	CASSYRQGLGDTQYF